This T cell receptor beta chain was found in a study of vaccination and CD4 T cells after COVID-19. Background on the study: Median time from COVID diagnosis to post-COVID sampling was about 100 days (35 to 161).

The study, taken as a whole, reports: Analysis covered relatively few convalescent patients and lacked any early post-infection timepoints.

Noted treatment: approximately 10-day PBMC culture with coronavirus spike peptide pools or control peptides (ViraFEST assay). Of note for this clonotype: Antigen: not known.

The germline CDR1 and CDR2 sequences are MDHEN and SYDVKM. The ends were cut back, 7 bases at V and 9 bases at J, with 10 bases in the middle. This CDR3 contains 12 residues. An Oncomine TCR Beta short-read assay was used to sequence the DNA from cultured CD4+ T cells. TCRdb recomputed calls from the PCR reads with MiXCR, one row per CDR3 protein. This table has roughly 17,000 distinct CDR3 sequences, around 35% appearing once. The receptor was derived from a human donor who had recovered from COVID-19. Sequenced: CD4+ T cells from blood, cultured in vitro. The gene calls are TRBV28 and TRBJ1-6; a weak D match, TRBD1 (5 bases). The DNA of the CDR3 is TGTGCCAGCAACCCAGGGATTTCACCCCTCCACTTT. Residues: CASNPGISPLHF.